What follows are 22 T cell receptor beta chains derived from one specimen sequenced in a study of T cells in Graves' hyperthyroidism and ophthalmopathy. TCR beta CDR3 regions were amplified from RNA transcripts. TCR CDR3 underwent first-round RT-PCR with the HTBI primer set. TCRdb reanalysed the multiplex PCR reads using MiXCR and keeps one entry per CDR3 protein. The sample lists 600,000 to 700,000 distinct CDR3 sequences, just under 45% occurring once. What was sequenced was peripheral blood or thyroid tissue (not recorded which). Receptor source: an adult man with Graves' disease, either hyperthyroidism or ophthalmopathy (not recorded which).

V gene TRBV29-1 combines with J gene TRBJ1-6, with D possibly being TRBD1 (5 bases). V lost 2 bases and J lost 6, with 11 bases in between. Germline CDR1 reads SQVTM; CDR2 reads ANQGSEA. The CDR3 length is 14 residues. The CDR3, as DNA: TGCAGCGTTGAACGGGGGAACACTAATTCACCCCTCCACTTT. Amino acid sequence: CSVERGNTNSPLHF. The whole variable domain, filled in from reference TRBV29-1 and TRBJ1-6, reads SAVISQKPSRDICQRGTSLTIQCQVDSQVTMMFWYRQQPGQSLTLIATANQGSEATYESGFVIDKFPISRPNLTFSTLTVSNMSPEDSSIYLCSVERGNTNSPLHFGNGTRLTVT.

The chain uses TRBV5-4 and TRBJ1-2, with 10 bases fitting TRBD1. The CDR3 extends over 15 amino acids. The junction had 7 bases not matched to a gene; V was cut back by 2 bases and J by 6 bases. The germline V gene encodes CDR1 SGHNT and CDR2 YYREEE (reference sequence). The CDR3, as DNA: TGTGCCAGCAGCTTAGACAGGGGGCAGGACCATGGCTACACCTTC. Its protein is CASSLDRGQDHGYTF.

This clonotype has only a few counts. This chain links TRBV7-8 with TRBJ1-4; D may be TRBD1 (5 bases). Germline lookup yields CDR1 SGHVS and CDR2 FQNEAQ. With 1 base removed from V and 7 bases from J, the gap between germline ends came to 10 bases. The CDR3 consists of 14 residues. Here the CDR3 DNA reads TGTGCCAGCAGCTTAGGAGGGGTCGGTGAAAAACTGTTTTTT. This encodes CASSLGGVGEKLFF. Using reference TRBV7-8 and TRBJ1-4 for the parts outside the CDR3, the full variable domain is GAGVSQSPRYKVAKRGQDVALRCDPISGHVSLFWYQQALGQGPEFLTYFQNEAQLDKSGLPSDRFFAERPEGSVSTLKIQRTQQEDSAVYLCASSLGGVGEKLFFGSGTQLSVL.

The chain couples TRBV10-1 to TRBJ1-1; D remains ambiguous. CDR3 length equals 18 residues. The germline gives CDR1 WNHNN, CDR2 SYGVQD (reference sequence). Trimming took 4 bases from V and 1 from J, leaving 22 bases between them. The CDR3 spells CASSGTFPRREWNTEAFF. The CDR3 DNA sequence: TGCGCCAGCAGTGGGACTTTTCCGCGAAGGGAATGGAACACTGAAGCTTTCTTT.

This clonotype has just one count. The chain uses TRBV7-8 and TRBJ1-2, with D perhaps TRBD1 (5 bases). Germline assignment: CDR1 SGHVS and CDR2 FQNEAQ. The germline V and J ends were trimmed by 0 bases and 4 bases, with 9 bases remaining between them. The CDR3 extends over 14 amino acids. CDR3 residues: CASSLAGDFYGYTF. Here the CDR3 DNA reads TGTGCCAGCAGCTTAGCGGGGGATTTCTATGGCTACACCTTC.

The chain uses TRBV7-6 and TRBJ1-4; 10 bases align to TRBD1. After removal of 5 bases from V and 8 bases from J, the junction contained 8 bases not matched to a gene. Germline V lookup: CDR1 SGHVS, CDR2 FNYEAQ. CDR3 length equals 15 residues. The CDR3 sequence is CASSQATGGQEKLFF. The CDR3 nucleotides are TGTGCCAGCAGCCAGGCGACAGGGGGCCAGGAAAAACTGTTTTTT.

This clonotype has just one count. V usage is TRBV5-6 and J usage is TRBJ2-5, with TRBD2 matching 10 bases. Germline CDR1 is SGHDT and CDR2 is YYEEEE. CDR3 size: 16 residues. The ends lost 4 bases at V and 6 bases at J; junction bases unmatched: 12. CDR3 coding DNA: TGTGCCAGCAGCCAACAGCTAGCGGGAGCGAGCCAGACCCAGTACTTC. It yields the protein CASSQQLAGASQTQYF.

This chain links TRBV7-9 with TRBJ1-1; D is perhaps TRBD1 (5 bases). The CDR3 length is 16 residues. Germline CDR1 is SEHNR and CDR2 is FQNEAQ (reference sequence). V was clipped by 5 bases and J by 2 bases, with 18 bases between them. This chain's CDR3 is CASSPGTGSGNTEAFF. The CDR3 DNA sequence: TGTGCCAGCAGCCCCGGGACTGGCTCTGGAAACACTGAAGCTTTCTTT.

V gene TRBV29-1 combines with J gene TRBJ2-7, with 8 bases lining up with TRBD1. Germline CDR1 reads SQVTM; CDR2 reads ANQGSEA. The V gene end was trimmed by 6 bases and the J gene end by 1 base; junction bases not matched to a gene: 5. This CDR3 spans 13 amino acids. CDR3 in amino acids: CSVVQGASYEQYF. CDR3 nucleotide sequence: TGCAGCGTAGTTCAGGGGGCGTCCTACGAGCAGTACTTC.

V is TRBV24-1 and J is TRBJ2-6; D gene unclear. This CDR3 contains 16 residues. V lost 3 bases and J 2 bases, leaving 10 bases between the germline ends. Germline values: CDR1 KGHDR, CDR2 SFDVKD. In DNA, the CDR3 is TGTGCCACCAGTGATCCCGCCACCGCTGGGGCCAACGTCCTGACTTTC. This encodes CATSDPATAGANVLTF.

V usage is TRBV20-1 and J usage is TRBJ2-3; D gene unclear. This CDR3 is built from 13 residues. Germline V gene lookup returns CDR1 DFQATT and CDR2 SNEGSKA (reference sequence). Deletions cut 7 bases from V and 0 bases from J, with 11 bases between. The CDR3 DNA is TGCAGTGATGGTAGAGTGAGCACAGATACGCAGTATTTT. Protein product: CSDGRVSTDTQYF.

This clonotype occurred many times. The V call is TRBV5-1, the J call TRBJ1-4; no reliable D call. There are 13 residues in the CDR3. V was clipped by 2 bases and J by 5 bases, with 7 bases between them. The V gene's germline CDR1 is SGHRS and CDR2 YFSETQ. In DNA form, the CDR3 reads TGCGCCAGCAGCTTCGAAAGAAATGAAAAACTGTTTTTT. This encodes CASSFERNEKLFF. Full variable domain (missing parts from reference TRBV5-1 and TRBJ1-4): KAGVTQTPRYLIKTRGQQVTLSCSPISGHRSVSWYQQTPGQGLQFLFEYFSETQRNKGNFPGRFSGRQFSNSRSEMNVSTLELGDSALYLCASSFERNEKLFFGSGTQLSVL.

This clonotype was seen a few times. This may stem from a read error, because a much larger clone lies one nucleotide away. The V and J genes are TRBV6-5 and TRBJ2-7, with D hard to call. Germline V CDR1 and CDR2: MNHEY, SVGAGI. The CDR3 has 13 amino acids. Trimming took off 2 bases at V and 0 bases at J, with 5 bases between the two ends. The CDR3 sequence is CASSYGPSYEQYF. The CDR3 nucleotides are TGTGCCAGCAGTTACGGTCCCTCCTACGAGCAGTACTTC.

The chain couples TRBV20-1 to TRBJ1-5; D unclear. In germline, CDR1 is DFQATT, CDR2 SNEGSKA (reference sequence). V lost 0 bases to trimming and J lost 2 bases, with 14 bases between them. The length of the CDR3 is 16 residues. The CDR3 sequence: CSARDYGIAGNQPQHF. Written as DNA, the CDR3 is TGCAGTGCTAGAGATTACGGGATTGCGGGCAATCAGCCCCAGCATTTT.

This clonotype was counted between two and nine times. The rearrangement links TRBV2 to TRBJ1-1; D call uncertain. The V gene's germline CDR1 is SNHLY and CDR2 FYNNEI. Between the trimmed V and J ends, which lost 2 bases and 4 bases, there was a span of 17 bases. The CDR3 runs 16 residues. CDR3 sequence (DNA): TGTGCCAGCAGTGAACGGGAGGTGGGTTATCGCACTGAAGCTTTCTTT. As protein: CASSEREVGYRTEAFF.

There are a few counts of this clonotype. The chain joins TRBV7-2 to TRBJ2-7; TRBD2 matches 9 bases. Germline V gene sequence: CDR1 SGHTA, CDR2 FQGNSA. The CDR3 is 14 residues long. With V trimmed by 3 bases and J by 2 bases, 2 bases remained unmatched. DNA of the CDR3: TGTGCCAGCAGCTTGCCTAGCGGGACCTACGAGCAGTACTTC. It translates to CASSLPSGTYEQYF.

Remarks on this clonotype: Its ends do not fully match the called genes, so a read error is possible. This chain links TRBV2 with TRBJ2-7; 9 bases map to TRBD1. The CDR3 consists of 15 residues. Germline CDR1 SNHLY, CDR2 FYNNEI. The CDR3 sequence is CASSESTGGSDEQYF. The CDR3 DNA is TGTGCCAGCAGTGAGTCCACAGGGGGCTCCGACGAGCAGTACTTC. The full variable domain, its missing parts supplied by reference TRBV2 and TRBJ2-7, is EPEVTQTPSHQVTQMGQEVILRCVPISNHLYFYWYRQILGQKVEFLVSFYNNEISEKSEIFDDQFSVERPDGSNFTLKIRSTKLEDSAMYFCASSESTGGSDEQYFGPGTRLTVT.

This clonotype was picked up a small number of times. The chain combines TRBV7-9 with TRBJ2-7; D is perhaps TRBD1 (6 bases). The V gene lost 6 bases and the J gene lost 4 bases, with 13 bases spanning the gap. Germline V gene lookup returns CDR1 SEHNR and CDR2 FQNEAQ (reference sequence). The CDR3 covers 13 residues. CDR3 sequence reads: CASRRRQAYEQYF. CDR3 in DNA: TGTGCCAGCAGACGTCGACAGGCTTACGAGCAGTACTTC. Full variable domain (rest looked up from reference TRBV7-9 and TRBJ2-7): DTGVSQNPRHKITKRGQNVTFRCDPISEHNRLYWYRQTLGQGPEFLTYFQNEAQLEKSRLLSDRFSAERPKGSFSTLEIQRTEQGDSAMYLCASRRRQAYEQYFGPGTRLTVT.

The chain joins TRBV7-9 to TRBJ2-7; TRBD2 agrees at 7 bases. Germline V gives CDR1 SEHNR, CDR2 FQNEAQ (reference sequence). V was clipped by 9 bases and J by 0 bases; unmatched bases: 11. The CDR3 covers 15 residues. The CDR3 loop reads CASSIKAGSSYEQYF. The CDR3 DNA follows: TGTGCCAGTAGTATCAAAGCGGGGAGCTCCTACGAGCAGTACTTC.

The chain recombines TRBV20-1 with TRBJ2-7, with TRBD2 matching 11 bases. The CDR3 runs to 14 residues. The germline gives CDR1 DFQATT, CDR2 SNEGSKA (reference sequence). Trimming removed 3 bases from V and 7 bases from J; junction bases left unmatched: 8. This chain's CDR3 is CSASITSGREEQYF. CDR3 bases: TGCAGTGCTAGTATTACTAGCGGGAGAGAAGAGCAGTACTTC.

The CDR3: CAISDSNIYGYTF. DNA of the CDR3: TGTGCCATCAGCGACAGCAATATCTATGGCTACACCTTC. This chain joins TRBV10-3 and TRBJ1-2; D is possibly TRBD1 (5 bases). The CDR3 covers 13 residues. Germline-derived CDR1 and CDR2 are ENHRY and SYGVKD. V was pared by 6 bases and J by 4 bases, with 12 bases between.

The rearrangement joins TRBV10-3 to TRBJ1-3; no definite D call. Between the trimmed V and J ends, which lost 3 bases and 0 bases, there was a span of 6 bases. This CDR3 is built from 14 residues. CDR1 and CDR2 from the germline V gene are ENHRY and SYGVKD. The CDR3 region is CAISDGYSGNTIYF. In nucleotides, the CDR3 is TGTGCCATCAGTGACGGATACTCTGGAAACACCATATATTTT.